The 5 T cell receptor beta chains listed next were all sequenced from one sample in a study of regulatory T cells in long-lasting Graves disease. Time point given: newly diagnosed GD, antithyroid drugs for less than 3 months. Following extraction of RNA from PBMCs, that RNA was used to make the TCR library. Arm-PCR of CDR3 regions with iRepertoire HTBI primers generated TCR beta libraries. TCRdb re-called the multiplex PCR reads through MiXCR, storing one row per CDR3 protein. This sample yields over 500,000 distinct CDR3 sequences, of which under 20% are seen a single time; about 17% belongs to the top ten. This sample was also put to use in a study of T cells in Graves' hyperthyroidism and ophthalmopathy.

The sequences come from peripheral blood mononuclear cells (PBMCs), collected at new diagnosis, from a patient treated with antithyroid drugs. These receptors originate from a woman in her 30s with Graves disease.

This clonotype has at least ten counts. The V call is TRBV28, the J call TRBJ1-2, with D unresolved. Per the germline V gene, CDR1 is MDHEN and CDR2 is SYDVKM. Trimming took 2 bases from V and 0 from J, leaving 10 bases between them. The CDR3 is 15 residues long. Here the CDR3 reads CASSLSVQSNYGYTF. Here the CDR3 DNA reads TGTGCCAGCAGTTTAAGTGTCCAGTCTAACTATGGCTACACCTTC.

The V call is TRBV29-1, the J call TRBJ2-6, with 7 nucleotides matching TRBD1. CDR3 length equals 16 residues. Per the germline V gene, CDR1 is SQVTM and CDR2 is ANQGSEA. Losses at the gene ends were 5 bases for V and 0 bases for J; bases not matched to a gene: 7. CDR3 protein: CSVRTGSPSGANVLTF. The CDR3 bases are TGCAGCGTTCGGACAGGATCACCCTCTGGGGCCAACGTCCTGACTTTC. Supplemented by reference TRBV29-1 and TRBJ2-6, the full variable domain reads SAVISQKPSRDICQRGTSLTIQCQVDSQVTMMFWYRQQPGQSLTLIATANQGSEATYESGFVIDKFPISRPNLTFSTLTVSNMSPEDSSIYLCSVRTGSPSGANVLTFGAGSRLTVL.

This clonotype was observed many times. The J gene is TRBJ2-5, the V gene TRBV5-5, with TRBD2 as a possible D gene (6 bases). There are 17 residues in the CDR3. Trimming left V 4 bases short and J 1 base short, with 20 bases between. Germline CDR1 SGHKS, CDR2 YYEKEE (reference sequence). The CDR3 sequence is CASSTGGARSSQETQYF. CDR3 sequence (DNA): TGTGCCAGCAGCACAGGAGGGGCCCGCAGCAGCCAAGAGACCCAGTACTTC.

This clonotype appeared a few times. This chain uses TRBV25-1 with TRBJ1-1; D not resolved. This CDR3 contains 13 residues. V gave up 2 bases and J gave up 9 bases, with 13 bases separating them. Germline V lookup: CDR1 MGHDK, CDR2 SYGVNS. The CDR3 DNA sequence: TGTGCCAGCAGTGAAGAAGGGTCTAGAAAAGCTTTCTTT. It is translated as CASSEEGSRKAFF.

This clonotype was recorded a few times. The J gene is TRBJ2-7, the V gene TRBV28; 16 bases agree with TRBD2. Germline loops: CDR1 MDHEN, CDR2 SYDVKM. This CDR3 has 15 residues. The CDR3, as DNA: TGTTGCACACAGGGACTAGCGGGAGGGGCCTACGAGCAGTACTTC. Its translation is CCTQGLAGGAYEQYF.